The clone carrying this TCR beta chain was picked up many times. CDR3 length: 13 amino acids. The germline V gene encodes CDR1 SGHTA and CDR2 FQGNSA. Trimming left V 5 bases short and J 5 bases short, with 10 bases between. The record originates from a study of low-dose radiotherapy and immunotherapy resistance in tumors. Study at large: Patients of Cohort 1 had 0.5 Gy fractions every 2 weeks, which summed to 6.5 Gy. The authors gave intravenous cyclophosphamide 200 mg/m2 every two weeks, one day before radiation and immunotherapy.

Both TCRalpha and TCRbeta chains were reverse transcribed with V-gene-specific primers. PCR amplification of the TCRs was performed with Phusion for 20 PCR cycles, and it relied on a constant-region primer together with a V-primer adapter. In vitro transcription amplified the mRNA that had been isolated. TCRdb processed the reads anew with MiXCR; each CDR3 protein has one entry. The sample holds around 80,000 distinct CDR3 sequences, over 15% seen once. Specified time point: after trial treatment. The treatment was: LDRT plus nivolumab, ipilimumab, low-dose cyclophosphamide and aspirin (RACIN trial).

The TCR originated in a male donor with prostate cancer. The chain recombines TRBV7-2 with TRBJ1-5; D is perhaps TRBD1 (5 bases). The material was PBMCs, obtained after low-dose radiotherapy plus immunotherapy. The CDR3, as DNA: TGTGCCAGCAGCCTGGGGGAGGATCAGCCCCAGCATTTT. Translation gives CASSLGEDQPQHF.